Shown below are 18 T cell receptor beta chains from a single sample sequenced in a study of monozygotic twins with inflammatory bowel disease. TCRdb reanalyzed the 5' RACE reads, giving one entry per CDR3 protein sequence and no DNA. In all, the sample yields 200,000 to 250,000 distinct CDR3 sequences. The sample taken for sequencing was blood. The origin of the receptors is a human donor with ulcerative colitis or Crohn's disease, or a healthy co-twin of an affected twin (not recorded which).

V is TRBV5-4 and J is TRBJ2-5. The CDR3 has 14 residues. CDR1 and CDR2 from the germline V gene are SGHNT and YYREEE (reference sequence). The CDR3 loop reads CASSLGSGKETQYF.

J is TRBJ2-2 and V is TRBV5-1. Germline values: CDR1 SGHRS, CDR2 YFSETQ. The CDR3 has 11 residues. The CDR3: CASRRSGELFF. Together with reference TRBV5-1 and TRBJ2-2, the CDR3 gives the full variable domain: KAGVTQTPRYLIKTRGQQVTLSCSPISGHRSVSWYQQTPGQGLQFLFEYFSETQRNKGNFPGRFSGRQFSNSRSEMNVSTLELGDSALYLCASRRSGELFFGEGSRLTVL.

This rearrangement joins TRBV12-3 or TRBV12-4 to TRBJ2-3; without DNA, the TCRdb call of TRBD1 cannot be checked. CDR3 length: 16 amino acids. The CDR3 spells CASSSLSRGFTDTQYF.

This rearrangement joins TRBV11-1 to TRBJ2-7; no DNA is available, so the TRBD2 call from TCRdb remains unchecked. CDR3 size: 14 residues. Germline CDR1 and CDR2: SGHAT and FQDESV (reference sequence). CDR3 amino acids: CASSTGTNSYEQYF.

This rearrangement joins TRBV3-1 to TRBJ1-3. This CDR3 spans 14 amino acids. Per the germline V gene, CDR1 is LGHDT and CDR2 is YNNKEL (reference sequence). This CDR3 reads CASSQSGVGNTIYF.

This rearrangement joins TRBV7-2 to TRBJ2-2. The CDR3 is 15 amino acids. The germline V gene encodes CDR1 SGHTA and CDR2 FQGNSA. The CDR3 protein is CASIRGSQNTGELFF.

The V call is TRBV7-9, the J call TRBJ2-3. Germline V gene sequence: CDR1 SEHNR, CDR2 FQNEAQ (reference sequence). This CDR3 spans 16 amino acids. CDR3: CASSLSSGTGTDTQYF. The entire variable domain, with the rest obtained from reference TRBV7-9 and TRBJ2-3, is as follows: DTGVSQNPRHKITKRGQNVTFRCDPISEHNRLYWYRQTLGQGPEFLTYFQNEAQLEKSRLLSDRFSAERPKGSFSTLEIQRTEQGDSAMYLCASSLSSGTGTDTQYFGPGTRLTVL.

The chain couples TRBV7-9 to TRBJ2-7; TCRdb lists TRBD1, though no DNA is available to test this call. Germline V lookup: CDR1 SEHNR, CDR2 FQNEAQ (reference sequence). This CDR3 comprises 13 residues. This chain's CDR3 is CASSSRDRYEQYF. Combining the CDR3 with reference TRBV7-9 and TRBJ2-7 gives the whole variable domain DTGVSQNPRHKITKRGQNVTFRCDPISEHNRLYWYRQTLGQGPEFLTYFQNEAQLEKSRLLSDRFSAERPKGSFSTLEIQRTEQGDSAMYLCASSSRDRYEQYFGPGTRLTVT.

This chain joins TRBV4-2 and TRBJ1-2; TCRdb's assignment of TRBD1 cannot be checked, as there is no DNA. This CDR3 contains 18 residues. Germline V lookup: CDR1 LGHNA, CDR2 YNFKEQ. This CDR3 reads CASSPTLSRGGVGHGYTF.

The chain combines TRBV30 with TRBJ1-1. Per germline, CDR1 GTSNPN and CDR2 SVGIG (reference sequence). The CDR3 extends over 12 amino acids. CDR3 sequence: CAWRWGGKEAFF.

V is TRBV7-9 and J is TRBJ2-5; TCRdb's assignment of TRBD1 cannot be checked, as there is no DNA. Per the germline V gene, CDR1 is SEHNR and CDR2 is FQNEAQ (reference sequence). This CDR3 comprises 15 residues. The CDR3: CASSAGTGFQETQYF.

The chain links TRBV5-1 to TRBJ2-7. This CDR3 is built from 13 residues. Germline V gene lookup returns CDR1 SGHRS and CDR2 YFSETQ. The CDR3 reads CASSQGSGYEQYF.

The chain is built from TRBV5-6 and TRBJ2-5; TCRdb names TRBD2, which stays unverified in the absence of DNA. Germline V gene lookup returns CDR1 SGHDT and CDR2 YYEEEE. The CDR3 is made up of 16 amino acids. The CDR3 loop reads CASSLRTSGTLETQYF.

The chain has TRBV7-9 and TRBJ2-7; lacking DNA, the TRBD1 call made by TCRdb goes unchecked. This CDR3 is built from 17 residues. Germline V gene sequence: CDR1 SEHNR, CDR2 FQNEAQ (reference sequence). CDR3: CASSLTGIMELSYEQYF.

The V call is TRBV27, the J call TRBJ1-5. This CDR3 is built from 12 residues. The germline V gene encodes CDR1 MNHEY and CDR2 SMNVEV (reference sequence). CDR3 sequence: CASSLRGSPQHF.

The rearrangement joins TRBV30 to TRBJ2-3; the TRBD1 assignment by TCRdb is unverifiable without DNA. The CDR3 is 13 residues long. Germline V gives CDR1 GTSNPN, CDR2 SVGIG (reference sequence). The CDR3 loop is CASGRATGDTQYF.

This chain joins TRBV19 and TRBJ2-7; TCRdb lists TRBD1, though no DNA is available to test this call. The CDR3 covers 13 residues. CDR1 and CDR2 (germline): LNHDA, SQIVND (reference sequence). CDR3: CASSSTLPGEQYF.

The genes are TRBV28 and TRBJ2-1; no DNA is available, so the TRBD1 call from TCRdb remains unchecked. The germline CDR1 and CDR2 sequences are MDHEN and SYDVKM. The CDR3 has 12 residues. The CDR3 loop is CASSFPADEQFF. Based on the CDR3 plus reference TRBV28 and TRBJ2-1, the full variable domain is DVKVTQSSRYLVKRTGEKVFLECVQDMDHENMFWYRQDPGLGLRLIYFSYDVKMKEKGDIPEGYSVSREKKERFSLILESASTNQTSMYLCASSFPADEQFFGPGTRLTVL.